This TCR beta chain was retrieved from a study of Ad26.COV2.S vaccination and SARS-CoV-2 variants. Study-wide context: Donor was in the COV1001 Ad26.COV2.S trial arm. Intramuscular Ad26.COV2.S doses were given once or twice, 56 days apart.

A remark on this clone: Its antigen remains unknown.

Study outcomes and limitations: Vaccinees reportedly had broad spike-specific CD8+ and CD4+ T cell responses.

Only in-frame clones appear in the TCRdb table, and some are missing; sequencing was by immunoSEQ multiplex PCR. Among about 350,000 clones, 85% to 90% were seen once, and the ten largest hold around 5%. Germline V gene sequence: CDR1 LGHDT, CDR2 YNNKEL (reference sequence). J gave up 5 bases and V 6 bases, and 7 bases lay outside the gene matches. The length of the CDR3 is 14 residues. Treatment noted: around 19 received Ad26.COV2.S at low or high dose, single or two shots; 5 received placebo; per-sample allocation not given. Sample collection was performed on day 63 after the first vaccine or placebo injection.

This sequence was found in a person aged 18 to 65 who received the Ad26.COV2.S COVID-19 vaccine or a placebo. This sample comprised peripheral blood, obtained in a trial of Ad26.COV2.S vaccine versus placebo. The V call is TRBV3-1 (or the pseudogene TRBV3-2), the J call TRBJ2-5, with 9 bases lining up with TRBD1. The CDR3 region is CASSRRTGVETQYF. The CDR3 DNA sequence: TGTGCCAGCAGTCGTAGGACAGGGGTCGAGACCCAGTACTTC.